The 28 T cell receptor beta chains presented below share a single source sample, sequenced in a study of PD-1 blockade in classical Hodgkin lymphoma. Exposure to brentuximab vedotin varied, and each patient had relapsed following autologous stem cell transplantation. Clones were read by immunoSEQ multiplex PCR, and TCRdb kept only the in-frame ones, dropping some. The profile shows some 25,000 clones, 60% to 80% of them singletons. The source material was peripheral blood mononuclear cells (PBMCs), sampled at baseline. The receptors originated from a human donor with classical Hodgkin lymphoma.

The chain joins TRBV27 to TRBJ2-4; 9 nucleotides line up with TRBD2. V gave up 5 bases and J gave up 0 bases; unmatched junction bases: 8. The V gene's germline CDR1 is MNHEY and CDR2 SMNVEV (reference sequence). This CDR3 has 17 residues. For the CDR3, the DNA is TGTGCCAGCAGTACCGCGGGCGGGGGGGTAGCCAAAAACATTCAGTACTTC. It specifies CASSTAGGGVAKNIQYF.

This clone occurred a few times. This chain links TRBV28 with TRBJ2-5; perhaps D is TRBD1 or TRBD2 (7 bases each). CDR1 and CDR2 (germline): MDHEN, SYDVKM. This CDR3 is 12 amino acids long. Trimming took 8 bases from V and 4 from J, leaving 11 bases between them. CDR3 protein: CASGRGRETQYF. Written as DNA, the CDR3 is TGTGCCAGCGGGAGGGGGCGAGAGACCCAGTACTTC.

The rearrangement joins TRBV6-5 to TRBJ1-1; D call uncertain. Germline values: CDR1 MNHEY, CDR2 SVGAGI. CDR3 length: 13 residues. Between the trimmed V and J ends, which lost 3 bases and 4 bases, there was a span of 9 bases. This CDR3 reads CASSYGSGTEAFF. The CDR3 DNA is TGTGCCAGCAGTTATGGGTCCGGCACTGAAGCTTTCTTT.

This chain joins TRBV10-2 and TRBJ2-3, with 12 positions matching TRBD2. CDR3 length: 14 residues. The V and J ends lost 9 bases and 4 bases, in that order; junction bases with no gene match: 5. CDR1 is WSHSY and CDR2 is SAAADI in the germline V gene. For the CDR3, the DNA is TGCGCCAGTCTAGCGGGGGGGCCTGCAGATACGCAGTATTTT. It is translated as CASLAGGPADTQYF.

The chain uses TRBV5-6 and TRBJ1-5; a possible D gene is TRBD1 (5 bases). The germline gives CDR1 SGHDT, CDR2 YYEEEE. Trimming pared 3 bases from V and 6 bases from J, leaving 16 bases between. This CDR3 has 15 residues. CDR3 amino acids: CASSSWGLIGQPQHF. CDR3 DNA: TGTGCCAGCAGCTCATGGGGACTAATCGGTCAGCCCCAGCATTTT.

The gene calls are TRBV18 and TRBJ1-6; D is possibly TRBD1 (5 bases). The V gene lost 5 bases and the J gene lost 7 bases, with 12 bases spanning the gap. Per germline, CDR1 KGHSH and CDR2 LQKENI. The CDR3 has 14 amino acids. The CDR3 sequence: CASSTGLQNSPLHF. In DNA form, the CDR3 reads TGTGCCAGCTCAACGGGGCTACAGAATTCACCCCTCCACTTT.

The chain employs TRBV5-1 and TRBJ2-2; TRBD1 or TRBD2 may be the D gene (5 bases each). The CDR3 loop spans 17 amino acids. Germline values: CDR1 SGHRS, CDR2 YFSETQ. The V end lost 6 bases, the J end lost 2 bases, and 20 bases lay between the germline ends. As DNA, the CDR3 is TGCGCCAGCACCCTAGCTGGGCAAGGGGCCAACACCGGGGAGCTGTTTTTT. This encodes CASTLAGQGANTGELFF.

The chain has TRBV19 and TRBJ2-3, with a weak D call TRBD1 (7 bases). The CDR3 is 15 residues long. CDR1 and CDR2 (germline): LNHDA, SQIVND (reference sequence). Trimming left V 3 bases short and J 6 bases short, with 16 bases between. CDR3 bases: TGTGCCAGTAGTATTGGAGGGGGCAACGCTGATACGCAGTATTTT. Amino acid sequence: CASSIGGGNADTQYF.

This clone was picked up one time. The genes are TRBV7-9 and TRBJ2-7; D may be TRBD1 (5 bases). Trimming removed 0 bases at V and 0 bases at J, with 12 bases between. Germline loops: CDR1 SEHNR, CDR2 FQNEAQ (reference sequence). CDR3 size: 16 residues. The DNA for the CDR3 is TGTGCCAGCAGCTTAGCCTCCGGACACTCCTCCTACGAGCAGTACTTC. Translation gives CASSLASGHSSYEQYF.

The V call is TRBV5-4, the J call TRBJ1-1, with 12 bases that match TRBD1. Germline trimming cut 0 bases from V and 3 bases from J; bases unmatched to any gene: 6. From germline, CDR1 is SGHNT and CDR2 YYREEE (reference sequence). CDR3 length equals 17 residues. The CDR3 sequence: CASSLAGTGGADTEAFF. CDR3 DNA sequence: TGTGCCAGCAGCTTGGCCGGGACAGGGGGCGCGGACACTGAAGCTTTCTTT. Together with reference TRBV5-4 and TRBJ1-1, the CDR3 gives the full variable domain: ETGVTQSPTHLIKTRGQQVTLRCSSQSGHNTVSWYQQALGQGPQFIFQYYREEENGRGNFPPRFSGLQFPNYSSELNVNALELDDSALYLCASSLAGTGGADTEAFFGQGTRLTVV.

The chain uses TRBV6-6 and TRBJ1-1; 9 bases are shared with TRBD1. Germline CDR1 MNHNY, CDR2 SVGAGI (reference sequence). The CDR3 has 14 residues. With 7 bases clipped from V and 6 bases from J, the junction kept 9 bases outside the gene matches. CDR3 sequence: CASTRGQGLAEAFF. CDR3 DNA sequence: TGTGCCAGCACACGGGGACAGGGCCTCGCTGAAGCTTTCTTT.

The count of this clone is one. V usage is TRBV7-2 and J usage is TRBJ1-3; 7 bases map to TRBD1. Germline V gene sequence: CDR1 SGHTA, CDR2 FQGNSA. With 5 bases clipped from V and 3 bases from J, the junction kept 7 bases outside the gene matches. The CDR3 sequence is 15 residues long. CDR3 DNA sequence: TGTGCCAGCAGCCGACAGGGACGAAATGGAAACACCATATATTTT. Translating it yields CASSRQGRNGNTIYF.

This clone is medium-sized within its sample. The gene calls are TRBV7-9 and TRBJ2-1; 9 bases line up with TRBD2. CDR3 length: 18 residues. Trimming cost V 5 bases and J 0 bases; bases outside gene matches: 11. In germline, CDR1 is SEHNR, CDR2 FQNEAQ (reference sequence). The CDR3 nucleotides are TGTGCCAGCAGCCCCCGCTCTAGCGGGGCCTACTCCTACAATGAGCAGTTCTTC. Protein sequence: CASSPRSSGAYSYNEQFF.

The CDR3 sequence is CASSYRGLETDTQYF. The CDR3 coding sequence is TGTGCCAGCAGTTACAGGGGGCTCGAAACAGATACGCAGTATTTT. The V gene is TRBV2, the J gene TRBJ2-3, with 9 bases fitting TRBD1. The CDR3 is 15 amino acids. Germline values: CDR1 SNHLY, CDR2 FYNNEI. V gave up 5 bases and J gave up 3 bases; unmatched junction bases: 6.

The genes are TRBV18 and TRBJ1-2; unclear D gene. The CDR3 covers 12 residues. V was clipped by 3 bases and J by 4 bases, with 6 bases between them. Germline V gene sequence: CDR1 KGHSH, CDR2 LQKENI. The CDR3 loop reads CASSPDLYGYTF. Here the CDR3 DNA reads TGTGCCAGCTCACCGGACCTCTATGGCTACACCTTC.

The rearrangement joins TRBV28 to TRBJ2-3, with 7 bases lining up with TRBD1. This CDR3 spans 14 amino acids. Per the germline V gene, CDR1 is MDHEN and CDR2 is SYDVKM. Trimming removed 6 bases from V and 0 bases from J; junction bases left unmatched: 3. CDR3 DNA: TGTGCCAGCAGGCCAGGGGGAAGCACAGATACGCAGTATTTT. Residues: CASRPGGSTDTQYF.

This chain joins TRBV4-3 and TRBJ1-2, with 7 bases matching TRBD1. Germline lookup yields CDR1 LGHNA and CDR2 YSLEER. The CDR3 runs to 16 residues. V shed 6 bases, J shed 4 bases, and the junction held 14 bases outside the gene matches. The CDR3 DNA sequence: TGCGCCAGCAGTTCTTCAGGGGGGGCAGTGCCCTATGGCTACACCTTC. It encodes CASSSSGGAVPYGYTF.

The V gene is TRBV5-3, the J gene TRBJ1-4; 7 positions agree with TRBD1. TRBV5-3 is given ORF status, its function remaining uncertain. The CDR3 runs 14 residues. The J segment lost 8 bases and the V segment lost 0 bases, leaving 4 bases of the junction unmatched. The DNA of the CDR3 is TGTGCCAGAAGCTTGGACAGGGGACGCGAAAAACTGTTTTTT. This sequence encodes CARSLDRGREKLFF.

This clone was seen a few times. The genes are TRBV5-1 and TRBJ1-1; perhaps TRBD1 as D (6 bases). The germline CDR1 and CDR2 sequences are SGHRS and YFSETQ. V was shortened by 6 bases and J by 5 bases, with 17 bases between the two germline ends. The CDR3 runs 14 residues. CDR3 DNA sequence: TGCGCCAGCAATCCGGCGGGGGCAGGGACTGAAGCTTTCTTT. Translating gives CASNPAGAGTEAFF.

The chain employs TRBV30 and TRBJ1-5; 10 bases align to TRBD1. This CDR3 region has 17 residues. J gave up 3 bases and V 0 bases, and 8 bases lay outside the gene matches. The germline V gene has CDR1 GTSNPN and CDR2 SVGIG (reference sequence). The CDR3 is CAWSVNRDRGFNQPQHF. As DNA, the CDR3 is TGTGCCTGGAGTGTAAACCGGGACAGGGGATTCAATCAGCCCCAGCATTTT.

V and J are TRBV18 and TRBJ1-4, with D tentatively TRBD1 (6 bases). V was clipped by 1 base and J by 10 bases, with 19 bases between them. This CDR3 has 16 amino acids. Germline assignment: CDR1 KGHSH and CDR2 LQKENI. The DNA for the CDR3 is TGTGCCAGCTCACCACGCATATCGGGCAGGGGTGGAAAACTGTTTTTT. Protein product: CASSPRISGRGGKLFF.

V usage is TRBV7-9 and J usage is TRBJ2-7, with 7 bases lining up with TRBD2. Germline assignment: CDR1 SEHNR and CDR2 FQNEAQ (reference sequence). The CDR3 sequence is 16 residues long. The V segment lost 5 bases and the J segment 2 bases; nucleotides outside the gene matches: 12. Here the CDR3 reads CASSKSPLAKPYEQYF. CDR3 nucleotides: TGTGCCAGCAGCAAATCCCCACTAGCGAAGCCCTACGAGCAGTACTTC. Together with reference TRBV7-9 and TRBJ2-7, the CDR3 gives the full variable domain: DTGVSQNPRHKITKRGQNVTFRCDPISEHNRLYWYRQTLGQGPEFLTYFQNEAQLEKSRLLSDRFSAERPKGSFSTLEIQRTEQGDSAMYLCASSKSPLAKPYEQYFGPGTRLTVT.

The rearrangement joins TRBV5-4 to TRBJ2-3, with D hard to call. V gave up 2 bases and J gave up 0 bases, with 10 bases separating them. This CDR3 spans 15 amino acids. Germline V gene data show CDR1 as SGHNT and CDR2 as YYREEE (reference sequence). The CDR3 protein is CASSFGGTSTDTQYF. The CDR3 DNA sequence: TGTGCCAGCAGCTTTGGCGGAACTAGCACAGATACGCAGTATTTT.

V and J are TRBV9 and TRBJ2-5; D possibly uses TRBD1 or TRBD2 (6 bases each). Germline CDR1 and CDR2: SGDLS and YYNGEE. This CDR3 contains 15 residues. The V and J ends lost 0 bases and 1 base respectively, with 10 bases between them. CDR3 in DNA: TGTGCCAGCAGCGTAGCGGGGGCCACCCAAGAGACCCAGTACTTC. Translating gives CASSVAGATQETQYF.

V and J are TRBV5-1 and TRBJ2-5; D unresolved. CDR1 is SGHRS, CDR2 YFSETQ, per germline. Trimming took off 0 bases at V and 3 bases at J, with 9 bases between the two ends. The CDR3 has 14 residues. In DNA form, the CDR3 reads TGCGCCAGCAGCTTGGGACCTTGGGAAGAGACCCAGTACTTC. Protein product: CASSLGPWEETQYF.

The CDR3 protein is CASSLEGRDSPLHF. In DNA form, the CDR3 reads TGTGCCAGCAGCTTAGAGGGCAGAGATTCACCCCTCCACTTT. This chain joins TRBV7-2 and TRBJ1-6, with unresolved D. Trimming shortened V by 1 base and J by 8 bases, and 9 bases separated the two germline ends. CDR1 SGHTA and CDR2 FQGNSA come from the germline V gene. The CDR3 has 14 residues.

This chain joins TRBV19 and TRBJ2-5, with a possible D match to TRBD1 (6 bases). This CDR3 has 13 residues. Trimming removed 6 bases from V and 2 bases from J, with 10 bases in between. Germline V gene lookup returns CDR1 LNHDA and CDR2 SQIVND (reference sequence). The CDR3: CASRRDTQETQYF. The CDR3 nucleotides read TGTGCCAGTAGAAGGGACACTCAAGAGACCCAGTACTTC. Combining the CDR3 with reference TRBV19 and TRBJ2-5 gives the whole variable domain DGGITQSPKYLFRKEGQNVTLSCEQNLNHDAMYWYRQDPGQGLRLIYYSQIVNDFQKGDIAEGYSVSREKKESFPLTVTSAQKNPTAFYLCASRRDTQETQYFGPGTRLLVL.

The chain has TRBV6-1 and TRBJ2-5, with D hard to call. The CDR3 is made up of 16 amino acids. The V and J ends lost 0 bases and 4 bases respectively, with 15 bases between them. The germline V gene encodes CDR1 MNHNS and CDR2 SASEGT. The CDR3 DNA follows: TGTGCCAGCAGTGAAGCATGGAGTCCACCCCTAGAGACCCAGTACTTC. It translates to CASSEAWSPPLETQYF.